This TCR beta chain appears in the sequencing data of a study of blood T cells in healthy people across ages. The study's findings and limits: Strong correlation was found linking TCR beta diversity to naive T cell percentage.

A second PCR, run for roughly 6 to 11 cycles, used a sample-barcoded 5' primer plus a J-beta primer mix. TCRdb analysed the 5' RACE reads with MiXCR anew, one entry per CDR3 protein. The data show more than 650,000 distinct CDR3 sequences, 22% seen once. Per sample, a minimum of 6 million PBMCs were isolated. Details on this clonotype: As yet, its antigen is unknown. The junction differs from germline at one of its ends, possibly a read error.

Germline V lookup: CDR1 MNHEY, CDR2 SVGEGT. The CDR3 contains 18 residues. The chain has TRBV6-2 or TRBV6-3 and TRBJ2-5, with 14 bases lining up with TRBD2. This receptor was obtained from a man aged 70 or older in good health. The sequencing sample was made of blood. Written as DNA, the CDR3 is TGTGCCAGCAGTTACCACCTGGGACTAGCGGGAGTCCCAGAGACTCAGTACTTC. Its translation: CASSYHLGLAGVPETQYF.